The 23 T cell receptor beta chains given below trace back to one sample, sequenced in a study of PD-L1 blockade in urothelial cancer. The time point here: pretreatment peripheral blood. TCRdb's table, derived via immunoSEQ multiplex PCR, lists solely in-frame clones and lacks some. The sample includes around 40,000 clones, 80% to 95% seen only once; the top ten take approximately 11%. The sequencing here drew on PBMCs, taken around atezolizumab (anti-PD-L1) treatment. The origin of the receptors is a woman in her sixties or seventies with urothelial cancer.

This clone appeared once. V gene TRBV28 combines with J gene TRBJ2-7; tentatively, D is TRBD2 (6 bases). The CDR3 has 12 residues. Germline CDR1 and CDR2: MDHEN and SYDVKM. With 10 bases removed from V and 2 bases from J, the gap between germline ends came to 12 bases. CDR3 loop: CATSGVTYEQYF. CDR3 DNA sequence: TGTGCCACCTCGGGGGTTACCTACGAGCAGTACTTC.

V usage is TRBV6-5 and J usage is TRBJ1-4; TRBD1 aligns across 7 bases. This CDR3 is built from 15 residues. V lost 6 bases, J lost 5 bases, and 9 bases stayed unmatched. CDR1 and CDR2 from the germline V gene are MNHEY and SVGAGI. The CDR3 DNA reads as TGTGCCAGCAGCAACCTGGGACAGCCGAATGAAAAACTGTTTTTT. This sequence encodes CASSNLGQPNEKLFF.

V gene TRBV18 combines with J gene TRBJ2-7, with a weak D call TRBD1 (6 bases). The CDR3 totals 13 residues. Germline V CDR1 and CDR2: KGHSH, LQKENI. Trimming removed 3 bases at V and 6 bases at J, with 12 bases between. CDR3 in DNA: TGTGCCAGCTCACCGGAGACAGGACGCGAGCAGTACTTC. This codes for CASSPETGREQYF.

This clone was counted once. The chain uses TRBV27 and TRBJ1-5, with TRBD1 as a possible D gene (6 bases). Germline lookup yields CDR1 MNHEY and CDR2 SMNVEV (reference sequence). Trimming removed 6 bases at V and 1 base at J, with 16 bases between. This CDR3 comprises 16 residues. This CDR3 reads CASRRQGPGSNQPQHF. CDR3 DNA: TGTGCCAGCAGGAGGCAGGGGCCAGGGAGCAATCAGCCCCAGCATTTT.

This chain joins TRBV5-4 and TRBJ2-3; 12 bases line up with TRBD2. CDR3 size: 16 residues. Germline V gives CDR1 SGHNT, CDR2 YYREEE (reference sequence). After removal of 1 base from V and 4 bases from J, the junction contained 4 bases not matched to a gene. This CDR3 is CASSLKLAGGSDTQYF. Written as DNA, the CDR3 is TGTGCCAGCAGCTTGAAACTAGCGGGAGGTTCAGATACGCAGTATTTT.

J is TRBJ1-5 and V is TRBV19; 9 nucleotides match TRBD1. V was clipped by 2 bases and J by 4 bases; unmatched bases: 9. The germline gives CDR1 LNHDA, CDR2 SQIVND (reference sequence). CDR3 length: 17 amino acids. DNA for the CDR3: TGTGCCAGTAGTATATGGGTTGGGACAGGGAGTAATCAGCCCCAGCATTTT. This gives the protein CASSIWVGTGSNQPQHF.

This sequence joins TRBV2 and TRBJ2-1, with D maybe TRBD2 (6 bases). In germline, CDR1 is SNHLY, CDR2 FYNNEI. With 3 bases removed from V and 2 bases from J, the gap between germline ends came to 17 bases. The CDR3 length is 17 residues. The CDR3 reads CASSDGAGSGAYNEQFF. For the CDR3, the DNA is TGTGCCAGCAGTGACGGGGCGGGCTCGGGGGCCTACAATGAGCAGTTCTTC.

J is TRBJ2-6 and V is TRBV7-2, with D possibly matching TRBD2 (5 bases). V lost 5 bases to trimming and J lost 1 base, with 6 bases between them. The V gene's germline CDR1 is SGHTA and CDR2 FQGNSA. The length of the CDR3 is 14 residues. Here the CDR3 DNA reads TGTGCCAGCAGCCGGGATTCTGGGGCCAACGTCCTGACTTTC. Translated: CASSRDSGANVLTF.

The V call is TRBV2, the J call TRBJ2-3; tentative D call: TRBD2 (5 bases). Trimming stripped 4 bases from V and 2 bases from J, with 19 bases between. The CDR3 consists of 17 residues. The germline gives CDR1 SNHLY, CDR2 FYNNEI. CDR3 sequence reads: CASSAVVGVSSTDTQYF. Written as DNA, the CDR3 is TGTGCCAGCAGTGCCGTCGTCGGGGTTTCTTCCACAGATACGCAGTATTTT.

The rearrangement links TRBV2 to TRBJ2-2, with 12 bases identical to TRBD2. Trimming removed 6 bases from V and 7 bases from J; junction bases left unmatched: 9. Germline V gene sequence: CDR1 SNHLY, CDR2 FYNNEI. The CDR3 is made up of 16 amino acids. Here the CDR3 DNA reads TGTGCCAGCAGAAGACTAGCGGGAGAGTATGACGGGGAGCTGTTTTTT. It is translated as CASRRLAGEYDGELFF.

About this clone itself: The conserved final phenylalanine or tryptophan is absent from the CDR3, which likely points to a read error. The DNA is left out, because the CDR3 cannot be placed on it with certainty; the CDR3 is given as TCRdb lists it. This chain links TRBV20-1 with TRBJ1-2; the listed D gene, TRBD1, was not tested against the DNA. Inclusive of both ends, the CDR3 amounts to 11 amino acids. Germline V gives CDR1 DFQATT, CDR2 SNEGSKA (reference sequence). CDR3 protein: CSADAKIHSIS.

The CDR3 nucleotides are TGCGCCAGCAGAGCACTAGGCAAAAGTGAGCAGTTCTTC. It encodes CASRALGKSEQFF. The chain is built from TRBV4-1 and TRBJ2-1; perhaps TRBD2 as D (5 bases). This CDR3 is 13 amino acids long. Deletions cut 6 bases from V and 9 bases from J, with 15 bases between. Germline V gene lookup returns CDR1 MGHRA and CDR2 YSYEKL.

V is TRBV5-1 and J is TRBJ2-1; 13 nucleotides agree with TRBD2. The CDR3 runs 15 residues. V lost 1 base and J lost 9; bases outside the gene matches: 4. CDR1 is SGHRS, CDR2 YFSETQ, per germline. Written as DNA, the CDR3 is TGCGCCAGCAGCTTGACTAGCGGGAGGGCCGGTGAGCAGTTCTTC. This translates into CASSLTSGRAGEQFF.

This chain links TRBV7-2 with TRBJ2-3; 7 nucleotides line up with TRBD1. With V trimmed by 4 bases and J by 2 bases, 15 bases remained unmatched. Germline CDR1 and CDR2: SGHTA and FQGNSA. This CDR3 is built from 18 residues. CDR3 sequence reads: CASSSRDSKTIYTDTQYF. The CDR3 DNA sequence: TGTGCCAGCAGCTCAAGGGACAGTAAAACGATCTACACAGATACGCAGTATTTT.

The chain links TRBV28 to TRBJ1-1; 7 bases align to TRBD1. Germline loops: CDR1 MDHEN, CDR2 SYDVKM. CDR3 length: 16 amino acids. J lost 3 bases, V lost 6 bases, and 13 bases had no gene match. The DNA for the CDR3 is TGTGCCAGCAGAGGGAACAGGGGCGTGGGGGACACTGAAGCTTTCTTT. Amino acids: CASRGNRGVGDTEAFF.

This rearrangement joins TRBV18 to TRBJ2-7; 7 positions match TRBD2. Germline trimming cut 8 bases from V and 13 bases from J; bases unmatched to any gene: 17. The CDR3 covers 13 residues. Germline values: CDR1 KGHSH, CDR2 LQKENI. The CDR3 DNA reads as TGTGCCAGCGCCGGGGGGTGGGACTCGTCGGCATACTTC. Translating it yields CASAGGWDSSAYF. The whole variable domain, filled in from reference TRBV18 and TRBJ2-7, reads NAGVMQNPRHLVRRRGQEARLRCSPMKGHSHVYWYRQLPEEGLKFMVYLQKENIIDESGMPKERFSAEFPKEGPSILRIQQVVRGDSAAYFCASAGGWDSSAYFGPGTRLTVT.

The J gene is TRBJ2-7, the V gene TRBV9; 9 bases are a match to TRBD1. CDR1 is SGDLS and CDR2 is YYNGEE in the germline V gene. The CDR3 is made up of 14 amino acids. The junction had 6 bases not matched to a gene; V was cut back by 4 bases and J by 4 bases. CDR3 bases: TGTGCCAGCAGCCCCCGGGACAGGGTATACGAGCAGTACTTC. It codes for CASSPRDRVYEQYF.

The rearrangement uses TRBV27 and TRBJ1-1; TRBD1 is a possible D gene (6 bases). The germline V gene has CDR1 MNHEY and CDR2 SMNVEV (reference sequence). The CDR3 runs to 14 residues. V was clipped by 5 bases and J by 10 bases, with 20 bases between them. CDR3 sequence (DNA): TGTGCCAGCAGTGCCGACGGGACATCCGTAGGAGCTTTCTTT. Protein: CASSADGTSVGAFF.

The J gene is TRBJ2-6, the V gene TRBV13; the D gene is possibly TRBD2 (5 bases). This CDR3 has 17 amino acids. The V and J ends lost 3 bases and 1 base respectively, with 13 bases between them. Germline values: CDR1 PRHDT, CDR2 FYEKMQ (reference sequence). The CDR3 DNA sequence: TGTGCCAGCAGCTTCCTGGCGGGTTTATCTGGGGCCAACGTCCTGACTTTC. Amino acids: CASSFLAGLSGANVLTF.

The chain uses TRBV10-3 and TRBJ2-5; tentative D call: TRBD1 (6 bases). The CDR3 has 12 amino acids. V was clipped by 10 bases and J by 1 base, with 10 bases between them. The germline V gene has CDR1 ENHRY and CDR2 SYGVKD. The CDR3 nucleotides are TGTGCCACAGGACAGTTCCAAGAGACCCAGTACTTC. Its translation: CATGQFQETQYF.

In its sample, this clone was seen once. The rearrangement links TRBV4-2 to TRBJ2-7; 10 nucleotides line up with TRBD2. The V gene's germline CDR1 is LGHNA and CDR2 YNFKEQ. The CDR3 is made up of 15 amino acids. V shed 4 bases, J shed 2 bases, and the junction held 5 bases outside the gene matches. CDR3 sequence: CASSPGTSATYEQYF. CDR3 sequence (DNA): TGTGCCAGCAGCCCGGGGACTAGCGCTACCTACGAGCAGTACTTC.

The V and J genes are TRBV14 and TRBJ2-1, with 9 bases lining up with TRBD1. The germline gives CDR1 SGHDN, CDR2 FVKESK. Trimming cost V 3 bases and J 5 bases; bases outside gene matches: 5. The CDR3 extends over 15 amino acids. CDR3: CASSQVGQGHNEQFF. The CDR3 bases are TGTGCCAGCAGCCAGGTGGGACAGGGCCACAATGAGCAGTTCTTC.

The CDR3 DNA sequence: TGTGCCAGCAGTTCCCCCGGGTCCGGCACAGATACGCAGTATTTT. Its protein product is CASSSPGSGTDTQYF. This chain links TRBV27 with TRBJ2-3, with D hard to call. Germline values: CDR1 MNHEY, CDR2 SMNVEV (reference sequence). With 4 bases removed from V and 1 base from J, the gap between germline ends came to 12 bases. This CDR3 has 15 amino acids.